This TCR beta chain was sequenced during a study of memory CD4+ T cells and cytomegalovirus serostatus. The overall study: This sample comes from healthy Belgian adults, 8 to 10 CMV seropositive, 24 seronegative. Notes on the study in general: CD4+ memory repertoires contained 67 of 164 reported CMV TCRbeta sequences. Repertoires predicted CMV serostatus with median bootstrapped AUC of approximately 0.95.

Trimming took off 3 bases at V and 4 bases at J, with 6 bases between the two ends. From germline, CDR1 is SGHDN and CDR2 FVKESK. The CDR3 has 13 amino acids. Single viable CD3+CD4+CD8-CD45RO+ cells were sorted as the memory CD4+ T cells. Turning to this clone: What it binds is not known.

Authors' processing steps: After removing out-of-frame reads, 2,204,828 distinct TCRbeta sequences remained. The method was immunoSEQ multiplex PCR; TCRdb's version includes in-frame clones alone and lacks a portion of them. That table gives V, J and clone size, and the DNA gave D and trimming. The sample contains around 25,000 clones, 75% to 80% of which appear only once. The receptor comes from an adult in good health and CMV-seronegative. Sequencing was carried out using memory CD4+ T cells from blood. The rearrangement links TRBV14 to TRBJ1-4; D is undetermined. The CDR3 here is CASSQSDNEKLFF. The CDR3 DNA is TGTGCCAGCAGCCAGAGTGATAATGAAAAACTGTTTTTT.